The present TCR beta chain was sequenced within a study of OX40 agonist ivuxolimab in advanced cancers. Study-wide background: The patients got ivuxolimab, which is an agonistic anti-OX40 (CD134) antibody. Patients assigned to dose escalation were diagnosed with hepatocellular carcinoma, melanoma, renal cell or head and neck cancer.

Concerning this clone: Its antigen is not known.

Germline-derived CDR1 and CDR2 are SGHTA and FQGTGA. J was trimmed by 4 bases and V by 5 bases; bases with no gene match: 11. The CDR3 contains 16 residues. Profiling relied on immunoSEQ multiplex PCR, and the TCRdb table lists in-frame clones only, not all of them. Seen here are about 66,000 clones, 86% observed once, and the top ten hold approximately 8%. Study-wide points: Researchers report that CD8+ T cells had, on average, more expanded clones than CD4+. Undetermined was the antigen specificity of the expanded peripheral T cells.

The rearrangement links TRBV7-3 to TRBJ2-3, with 8 nucleotides matching TRBD2. The sample consisted of CD4+ or CD8+ T cells sorted from blood, taken in a trial of the OX40 agonist ivuxolimab. This TCR came from an adult with an advanced solid tumor such as melanoma, head and neck, liver or kidney cancer. The chain's CDR3 is CASSPGRGGRADTQYF. Written as DNA, the CDR3 is TGTGCCAGCAGCCCCGGCCGGGGGGGCCGGGCAGATACGCAGTATTTT.